This TCR beta chain stems from a study of regulatory T cells in long-lasting Graves disease. Per the germline V gene, CDR1 is LNHDA and CDR2 is SQIVND (reference sequence). V shed 9 bases and J 4 bases; nucleotides not matched to a gene: 11. The CDR3 contains 15 residues. Researchers made TCR beta libraries by using iRepertoire HTBI primers and running Arm-PCR on CDR3 regions. In TCRdb, the multiplex PCR reads were re-called with MiXCR into one record per CDR3 protein. The sample consists of 400,000 to 650,000 distinct CDR3 sequences, 15% to 20% of them appearing once. This clonotype turned up a few times. Time point defined: newly diagnosed GD, antithyroid drugs for less than 3 months. PBMC RNA served as the TCR library source. Another study also made use of these data, one on T cells in Graves' hyperthyroidism and ophthalmopathy.

The sequence came from a woman in her forties or fifties with Graves disease. The sample in question was peripheral blood mononuclear cells (PBMCs), obtained at new diagnosis, from a patient treated with antithyroid drugs. This chain uses TRBV19 with TRBJ2-3, with 9 positions matching TRBD2. The chain's CDR3 is CASALKRGVADTQYF. In DNA form, the CDR3 reads TGTGCCAGCGCCCTTAAGCGGGGGGTGGCAGATACGCAGTATTTT.